The T cell receptor beta chain described here comes from a study of prognosis after radiotherapy for stage I lung cancer. Study overall: Enrolled patients were those with stage I non-small cell lung cancer, a group that was recruited between early 2018 and 2019. Medical inoperability was considered to apply to all enrolled non-small cell lung cancer patients.

Study-wide points: Patients who had metastases reportedly showed TRBV and TRBJ gene usage that varied from that of patients who did not. In patients receiving stereotactic body radiation therapy, unique TCR clone counts fell afterward, median roughly 10,000 versus 7,000.

This clonotype occurred many times. Its antigen is as yet unknown. By two-round multiplex PCR, the TCR beta CDR3 was amplified from genomic DNA. Every TRBV and TRBJ gene had its own specific primer in first-round PCR. Each CDR3 protein gets one entry after TCRdb re-called the multiplex PCR reads with MiXCR. This table holds tens of thousands of distinct CDR3 sequences, approximately 45% found once. The sample in question was PBMCs, obtained before or after stereotactic body radiation therapy (not recorded which). The sequence derives from a donor over 45 with non-small cell lung cancer.

In DNA form, the CDR3 reads TGCGCCAGCAGCCAAGATTTGGGCTACTATGGCTACACCTTC. This codes for CASSQDLGYYGYTF. V gene TRBV4-3 combines with J gene TRBJ1-2; D ambiguous. V lost 0 bases and J lost 3, with 8 bases in between. Looked up from germline, CDR1 is LGHNA and CDR2 is YSLEER. This CDR3 has 14 amino acids.